These T cell receptor beta chains were read from a single sample in a study of T cell repertoires in cytomegalovirus infection. Antigen specificity for these receptors is unknown. Via MiXCR, TCRdb re-called the reads, giving one row per CDR3 protein. The sample includes approximately 300,000 distinct CDR3 sequences, more than 20% of them seen just once. The source was cultured PBMCs, collected from culture after CMV antigen stimulation. These receptors all come from a human donor in good health (CMV status not recorded). Some clones in this sample may be carry-over from other donors' samples. Both conserved end residues are part of each CDR3. D genes are given only for firm matches. A clone size is listed for some rows: how often the clone was seen (once, few, many), or a class if it is expanded.

v_gene	j_gene	d_gene	abundance	CDR3aa	CDR3nt
TRBV7-2	TRBJ1-3	NA	NA	CASSPAGNTIYF	TGTGCCAGCAGTCCAGCTGGAAACACCATATATTTT
TRBV4-1	TRBJ1-1	TRBD1	NA	CASSQDRTDTGTDPTEAFF	TGCGCCAGCAGCCAAGATCGCACCGATACCGGGACAGATCCCACTGAAGCTTTCTTT
TRBV7-2	TRBJ1-6	NA	NA	CASSAQNSPLHF	TGTGCCAGCAGCGCCCAAAATTCACCCCTCCACTTT
TRBV7-2	TRBJ1-4	NA	NA	CASSFQGGKLFF	TGTGCCAGCAGCTTTCAGGGTGGAAAACTGTTTTTT
TRBV4-1	TRBJ2-5	NA	few	CASSQPGGAPETQYF	TGCGCCAGCAGCCAACCCGGCGGAGCCCCAGAGACCCAGTACTTC
TRBV6-1	TRBJ1-1	TRBD1	few	CATSPNTGGNTEAFF	TGTGCCACGAGCCCCAATACAGGGGGAAACACTGAAGCTTTCTTT
TRBV7-2	TRBJ1-5	TRBD1	few	CASSFLQGVQHF	TGTGCCAGCAGCTTCCTACAGGGGGTCCAGCATTTT
TRBV28	TRBJ1-1	NA	NA	CASSFVRANTEAFF	TGTGCCAGCAGTTTTGTCCGGGCGAACACTGAAGCTTTCTTT
TRBV7-7	TRBJ2-1	TRBD1	few	CASSSGPGTGVNEQFF	TGTGCTAGCAGCTCGGGTCCCGGGACAGGGGTCAATGAGCAGTTCTTC
TRBV7-2	TRBJ1-5	NA	few	CASSVSGPQHF	TGTGCCAGCAGCGTTAGCGGGCCCCAGCATTTT
TRBV28	TRBJ2-5	NA	NA	CASSPDDQWGETQYF	TGTGCCAGCAGCCCGGATGATCAATGGGGGGAGACCCAGTACTTC
TRBV28	TRBJ1-1	NA	NA	CASKRTEAFF	TGTGCCAGCAAGAGGACTGAAGCTTTCTTT
TRBV30	TRBJ2-5	NA	NA	CAWSLVQGSRGTQYF	TGTGCCTGGAGTCTCGTACAGGGTAGCAGGGGGACCCAGTACTTC
TRBV4-2	TRBJ2-1	NA	NA	CASSQDLLDSYNEQFF	TGTGCCAGCAGCCAAGATTTGCTAGATTCCTACAATGAGCAGTTCTTC
TRBV18	TRBJ2-3	NA	NA	CASSPPGSLSDTQYF	TGTGCCAGCTCACCACCGGGCAGTTTGTCAGATACGCAGTATTTT
TRBV24-1	TRBJ1-6	NA	NA	CATSQTGNSPLHF	TGTGCCACCAGTCAGACCGGGAATTCACCCCTCCACTTT
TRBV19	TRBJ1-1	NA	NA	CASSTGFMNTEAFF	TGTGCCAGTAGTACGGGATTCATGAACACTGAAGCTTTCTTT